Below are 18 T cell receptor beta chains sequenced from a single sample in a study of blood T cell repertoires in COVID-19. Clones were read by immunoSEQ multiplex PCR, and TCRdb kept only the in-frame ones, dropping some. Found here are nearly 300,000 clones, more than 70% of them singletons; the top ten hold about 7%. Sequenced sample: peripheral blood. The receptor source for this set is a woman aged 25 to 45 who had recovered from COVID-19.

The J gene is TRBJ2-3, the V gene TRBV27, with TRBD1 matching over 7 bases. The V and J ends lost 0 bases and 9 bases, in that order; junction bases with no gene match: 3. Germline V lookup: CDR1 MNHEY, CDR2 SMNVEV (reference sequence). The CDR3 runs to 13 residues. CDR3 sequence: CASSLSQGSTQYF. The CDR3 DNA is TGTGCCAGCAGTTTATCACAGGGGTCGACGCAGTATTTT.

The chain employs TRBV25-1 and TRBJ2-2; D may be TRBD1 (5 bases). The CDR3 length is 14 residues. Looked up from germline, CDR1 is MGHDK and CDR2 is SYGVNS. V dropped 6 bases and J dropped 2 bases, with 10 bases sitting between them. The CDR3 loop reads CASSDSLNTGELFF. DNA of the CDR3: TGTGCCAGCAGCGACAGCTTAAACACCGGGGAGCTGTTTTTT.

The V and J genes are TRBV7-9 and TRBJ1-2, with TRBD1 identical over 7 bases. CDR1 and CDR2 from the germline V gene are SEHNR and FQNEAQ (reference sequence). The CDR3 totals 13 residues. Unmatched junction bases numbered 7, after V lost 5 bases and J lost 7 bases. CDR3 DNA sequence: TGTGCCAGCAGCCACAGGGGCCTGCTTGGCTACACCTTC. This translates into CASSHRGLLGYTF. Variable domain in full (rest from reference TRBV7-9 and TRBJ1-2): DTGVSQNPRHKITKRGQNVTFRCDPISEHNRLYWYRQTLGQGPEFLTYFQNEAQLEKSRLLSDRFSAERPKGSFSTLEIQRTEQGDSAMYLCASSHRGLLGYTFGSGTRLTVV.

The chain uses TRBV2 and TRBJ1-2; 9 bases map to TRBD1. CDR1 SNHLY and CDR2 FYNNEI come from the germline V gene. V lost 3 bases, J lost 8 bases, and 7 bases stayed unmatched. The CDR3 contains 14 residues. CDR3 DNA: TGTGCCAGCAGTGAGCCGGGACAGGGAGGCGGCTACACCTTC. It codes for CASSEPGQGGGYTF.

The rearrangement uses TRBV6-1 and TRBJ1-4; D is perhaps TRBD1 (5 bases). Trimming cost V 2 bases and J 7 bases, with 14 bases left between them. The germline V gene has CDR1 MNHNS and CDR2 SASEGT. This CDR3 is 15 amino acids long. As DNA, the CDR3 is TGTGCCAGCAGTGAACAGGGAATCGTGGCTGAAAAACTGTTTTTT. Residues: CASSEQGIVAEKLFF.

The chain recombines TRBV3-1 (or the pseudogene TRBV3-2) with TRBJ2-7, with 8 bases matching TRBD2. Per the germline V gene, CDR1 is LGHDT and CDR2 is YNNKEL (reference sequence). This CDR3 has 15 residues. After removal of 0 bases from V and 3 bases from J, the junction contained 4 bases not matched to a gene. The CDR3 coding sequence is TGTGCCAGCAGCCAAGATCCAGCGGGAGACTACGAGCAGTACTTC. Translation: CASSQDPAGDYEQYF.

The chain uses TRBV28 and TRBJ2-7; tentative D call: TRBD2 (5 bases). Germline assignment: CDR1 MDHEN and CDR2 SYDVKM. The CDR3 runs 12 residues. Trimming shortened V by 11 bases and J by 2 bases, and 13 bases separated the two germline ends. CDR3 region: CALGVGTYEQYF. CDR3 DNA: TGTGCCCTTGGGGTCGGGACCTACGAGCAGTACTTC. Based on the CDR3 plus reference TRBV28 and TRBJ2-7, the full variable domain is DVKVTQSSRYLVKRTGEKVFLECVQDMDHENMFWYRQDPGLGLRLIYFSYDVKMKEKGDIPEGYSVSREKKERFSLILESASTNQTSMYLCALGVGTYEQYFGPGTRLTVT.

The genes are TRBV9 and TRBJ2-7; D remains ambiguous. In germline, CDR1 is SGDLS, CDR2 YYNGEE. There are 14 residues in the CDR3. Trimming stripped 4 bases from V and 0 bases from J, with 11 bases between. Written as DNA, the CDR3 is TGTGCCAGCAGCTCAGAGGAGATCTCCTACGAGCAGTACTTC. Its protein is CASSSEEISYEQYF.

This rearrangement joins TRBV6-2 or TRBV6-3 to TRBJ2-7; perhaps TRBD1 as D (5 bases). CDR1 is MNHEY and CDR2 is SVGEGT in the germline V gene. There are 13 residues in the CDR3. V was trimmed by 4 bases and J by 2 bases, leaving 9 bases between them. The CDR3 nucleotides read TGTGCCAGCAGTTTGGCAGGGACCTACGAGCAGTACTTC. Its translation is CASSLAGTYEQYF.

The sample holds one count of this clone. The chain carries TRBV11-2 and TRBJ2-1; 11 bases match TRBD1. Trimming at V came to 4 bases and at J to 7 bases, leaving 3 bases not matched to a gene. Per the germline V gene, CDR1 is SGHAT and CDR2 is FQNNGV. The CDR3 consists of 14 residues. The CDR3 nucleotides are TGTGCCAGCAGCTCCGGGACAGGGGGAAATGAGCAGTTCTTC. The encoded protein is CASSSGTGGNEQFF.

The rearrangement joins TRBV15 to TRBJ2-3; the match to TRBD2 covers 8 bases. CDR1 is LNHNV and CDR2 is YYDKDF in the germline V gene (reference sequence). After removal of 2 bases from V and 4 bases from J, the junction contained 8 bases not matched to a gene. The CDR3 contains 16 residues. The CDR3 is CATSRLGGGRADTQYF. The CDR3, as DNA: TGTGCCACCAGCAGACTTGGCGGGGGGCGAGCAGATACGCAGTATTTT.

The chain couples TRBV6-5 to TRBJ2-7, with D unresolved. The V gene's germline CDR1 is MNHEY and CDR2 SVGAGI. Trimming removed 0 bases from V and 2 bases from J, with 11 bases in between. The CDR3 loop spans 15 amino acids. Here the CDR3 DNA reads TGTGCCAGCAGTTACTCGACGCTAGATCCCTACGAGCAGTACTTC. Amino acid sequence: CASSYSTLDPYEQYF.

This clone was counted only a few times. The chain uses TRBV4-3 and TRBJ2-3; 7 nucleotides match TRBD2. There are 16 residues in the CDR3. Per germline, CDR1 LGHNA and CDR2 YSLEER. Germline trimming cut 0 bases from V and 4 bases from J; bases unmatched to any gene: 7. The CDR3 reads CASSQDPGGGADTQYF. The CDR3 DNA is TGCGCCAGCAGCCAAGATCCGGGGGGAGGGGCAGATACGCAGTATTTT.

The V gene is TRBV28, the J gene TRBJ1-4; the D is unclear. The CDR3 extends over 14 amino acids. Germline V CDR1 and CDR2: MDHEN, SYDVKM. V lost 6 bases, J lost 0 bases, and 8 bases lay in between. This chain's CDR3 is CASRKHTTNEKLFF. CDR3 bases: TGTGCCAGCAGGAAACACACAACTAATGAAAAACTGTTTTTT.

The rearrangement links TRBV30 to TRBJ2-5; perhaps TRBD2 as D (6 bases). The germline gives CDR1 GTSNPN, CDR2 SVGIG (reference sequence). Trimming cost V 4 bases and J 3 bases, with 12 bases left between them. The CDR3 spans 13 residues. The DNA for the CDR3 is TGTGCCTGGATCATGGCGGGAAAAGAGACCCAGTACTTC. Its translation is CAWIMAGKETQYF.

The V call is TRBV5-5, the J call TRBJ2-7; 8 positions agree with TRBD1. This CDR3 contains 17 residues. Trimming cost V 3 bases and J 1 base; bases outside gene matches: 12. Per germline, CDR1 SGHKS and CDR2 YYEKEE (reference sequence). CDR3 region: CASSSPEDRAQSYEQYF. Here the CDR3 DNA reads TGTGCCAGCAGCTCACCAGAGGACAGGGCACAGTCCTACGAGCAGTACTTC.

The J gene is TRBJ2-2, the V gene TRBV19, with D possibly TRBD2 on 5 matching bases. V was shortened by 9 bases and J by 2 bases, with 25 bases between the two germline ends. Germline assignment: CDR1 LNHDA and CDR2 SQIVND (reference sequence). This CDR3 region has 18 residues. The CDR3 bases are TGTGCCAGCCGCCTAAACGGTCTGGGAGCGGATAACACCGGGGAGCTGTTTTTT. Protein: CASRLNGLGADNTGELFF.

V is TRBV5-1 and J is TRBJ2-2; D is perhaps TRBD2 (6 bases). The germline V gene has CDR1 SGHRS and CDR2 YFSETQ. Trimming left V 3 bases short and J 5 bases short, with 14 bases between. The length of the CDR3 is 15 residues. The CDR3 region has the DNA TGCGCCAGCAGCTCCGATGCGGCGGGGACCGGGGAGCTGTTTTTT. It is translated as CASSSDAAGTGELFF.